The TCR beta chain under discussion was sequenced for a study of control samples from healthy donors and cancer patients. Generated by immunoSEQ multiplex PCR, the TCRdb table keeps only in-frame clones and is missing some. The sample consists of 180,000 or so clones, over 85% of them appearing once. V lost 0 bases, J lost 2 bases, and 10 bases lay in between. Per germline, CDR1 MNHEY and CDR2 SMNVEV (reference sequence). The CDR3 consists of 15 residues. The chain is built from TRBV27 and TRBJ1-1; D ambiguous. Sequences were obtained from blood. The sequence came from a woman aged 60-70 years in good health. The CDR3 bases are TGTGCCAGCAGTTTATCCCGCGGCTCAAACACTGAAGCTTTCTTT. Protein product: CASSLSRGSNTEAFF.